One T cell receptor beta chain is described in this entry. This sample stems from a study of blood T cell repertoires in COVID-19. Study overall: In each case, the material was cDNA or gDNA derived from T cells, B-cell-depleted T cells, or PBMCs.

Donors in Cohort 3 who had recovered were those with two negative PCRs, healthcare professional clearance, or resolution of their symptoms. Study processing details: Estimated nucleated cell counts came from reference gene primer amplification. Measured with immunoSEQ multiplex PCR; TCRdb has only the in-frame clones, and not every one. The DNA was the basis for D and trimming; V, J and clone size are from that table. The repertoire holds about 140,000 clones, with 75% to 80% as singletons. The CDR3 extends over 14 amino acids. In germline, CDR1 is SGHNT, CDR2 YYREEE (reference sequence). Trimming shortened V by 3 bases and J by 0 bases, and 9 bases separated the two germline ends.

The source material was PBMCs or T cells enriched from blood (not recorded which). The clonotype comes from a woman aged 50 to 65 who had recovered from COVID-19. This rearrangement joins TRBV5-4 to TRBJ1-2, with D possibly matching TRBD1 (6 bases). CDR3: CASSWDTSNYGYTF. For the CDR3, the DNA is TGTGCCAGCAGCTGGGACACTTCTAACTATGGCTACACCTTC.